Below are 26 T cell receptor beta chains sequenced from a single sample in a study of T cell changes during pregnancy in multiple sclerosis. Sequencing used immunoSEQ multiplex PCR; TCRdb keeps in-frame clones, though not all of them. Of 55,000 to 80,000 clones listed, 93% are singletons. The specimen comprised CD8+ T cells from peripheral blood mononuclear cells, sampled in the second trimester of pregnancy. These receptors came from a female donor with multiple sclerosis, enrolled in a pregnancy study.

V and J are TRBV7-9 and TRBJ2-5; TRBD2 aligns across 7 bases. After removal of 5 bases from V and 5 bases from J, the junction contained 14 bases not matched to a gene. CDR3 size: 16 residues. In germline, CDR1 is SEHNR, CDR2 FQNEAQ (reference sequence). The CDR3 nucleotides are TGTGCCAGCAGCCGGGACCGGGGGGTCGCAAGGGAGACCCAGTACTTC. This encodes CASSRDRGVARETQYF.

This chain joins TRBV19 and TRBJ1-2, with D possibly being TRBD1 (6 bases). The germline CDR1 and CDR2 sequences are LNHDA and SQIVND (reference sequence). V was pared by 7 bases and J by 4 bases, with 13 bases between. The CDR3 loop spans 13 amino acids. The CDR3 DNA sequence: TGTGCCAGTATCGAGACAGGAAGCTATGGCTACACCTTC. Translating it yields CASIETGSYGYTF.

The CDR3 region is CASSLLQVEQFF. CDR3 in DNA: TGTGCCAGCAGCTTACTTCAGGTTGAGCAGTTCTTC. The chain combines TRBV7-9 with TRBJ2-1; D gene ambiguous. Germline assignment: CDR1 SEHNR and CDR2 FQNEAQ (reference sequence). This CDR3 is built from 12 residues. Between the trimmed V and J ends, which lost 2 bases and 9 bases, there was a span of 8 bases.

V gene TRBV15 combines with J gene TRBJ2-3; 11 bases are a match to TRBD2. Germline V CDR1 and CDR2: LNHNV, YYDKDF (reference sequence). The CDR3 covers 15 residues. V was pared by 1 base and J by 6 bases, with 3 bases of the junction left unmatched. This CDR3 reads CATSRVAGGPDTQYF. CDR3 nucleotide sequence: TGTGCCACCAGCAGAGTAGCGGGAGGGCCGGATACGCAGTATTTT.

The chain carries TRBV6-5 and TRBJ2-1; 10 nucleotides agree with TRBD1. This CDR3 comprises 12 residues. Germline loops: CDR1 MNHEY, CDR2 SVGAGI. The V gene end was trimmed by 11 bases and the J gene end by 5 bases; junction bases not matched to a gene: 3. The CDR3 sequence: CASGTGDNEQFF. The DNA of the CDR3 is TGTGCCTCGGGGACAGGGGACAATGAGCAGTTCTTC.

The V call is TRBV7-9, the J call TRBJ2-3; 7 bases match TRBD2. V lost 1 base, J lost 4 bases, and 5 bases stayed unmatched. The CDR3 covers 15 residues. Looked up from germline, CDR1 is SEHNR and CDR2 is FQNEAQ (reference sequence). The CDR3 bases are TGTGCCAGCAGCTTAGTGGCGGGAGTGGCAGATACGCAGTATTTT. It translates to CASSLVAGVADTQYF. The full variable domain, in which reference TRBV7-9 and TRBJ2-3 provide the parts outside the CDR3, is DTGVSQNPRHKITKRGQNVTFRCDPISEHNRLYWYRQTLGQGPEFLTYFQNEAQLEKSRLLSDRFSAERPKGSFSTLEIQRTEQGDSAMYLCASSLVAGVADTQYFGPGTRLTVL.

This rearrangement joins TRBV2 to TRBJ1-2; the D gene is possibly TRBD1 (5 bases). CDR1 and CDR2 from the germline V gene are SNHLY and FYNNEI. The CDR3 runs to 13 residues. Between the trimmed V and J ends, which lost 6 bases and 6 bases, there was a span of 14 bases. CDR3 loop: CASSSQAADGYTF. CDR3 nucleotide sequence: TGTGCCAGCAGCTCACAGGCTGCGGATGGCTACACCTTC.

The chain links TRBV5-1 to TRBJ1-1; tentative D call: TRBD1 (5 bases). The CDR3 runs to 13 residues. From germline, CDR1 is SGHRS and CDR2 YFSETQ. The V end was cut by 6 bases, the J end by 8 bases, with 17 bases between. The CDR3 DNA sequence: TGCGCCAGCACCTTAGTTTCGGGGGGAGAAGCTTTCTTT. Encoded protein: CASTLVSGGEAFF. Together with reference TRBV5-1 and TRBJ1-1, the CDR3 gives the full variable domain: KAGVTQTPRYLIKTRGQQVTLSCSPISGHRSVSWYQQTPGQGLQFLFEYFSETQRNKGNFPGRFSGRQFSNSRSEMNVSTLELGDSALYLCASTLVSGGEAFFGQGTRLTVV.

This chain uses TRBV9 with TRBJ2-3, with D possibly being TRBD2 (6 bases). Germline CDR1 and CDR2: SGDLS and YYNGEE. Trimming took 4 bases from V and 1 from J, leaving 19 bases between them. CDR3 length: 17 amino acids. CDR3 residues: CASSSDIGRMGTDTQYF. CDR3 in DNA: TGTGCCAGCAGCTCTGATATTGGGAGGATGGGCACAGATACGCAGTATTTT.

The rearrangement joins TRBV19 to TRBJ1-2, with 8 bases aligning to TRBD1. In germline, CDR1 is LNHDA, CDR2 SQIVND (reference sequence). V shed 6 bases, J shed 9 bases, and the junction held 12 bases outside the gene matches. The CDR3 consists of 14 residues. Written as DNA, the CDR3 is TGTGCCAGTAGCCCAGGGGCAGGGGGCTTACGCTACACCTTC. It translates to CASSPGAGGLRYTF.

This clone has just one count. In DNA, the CDR3 is TGTGCCAGCAGCCGAGGGGGGACAGCAATAGAGACCCAGTACTTC. Protein: CASSRGGTAIETQYF. The V and J genes are TRBV7-9 and TRBJ2-5; the D gene is possibly TRBD1 (7 bases). CDR3 size: 15 residues. Trimming left V 5 bases short and J 4 bases short, with 17 bases between. The V gene's germline CDR1 is SEHNR and CDR2 FQNEAQ (reference sequence).

V gene TRBV5-5 combines with J gene TRBJ2-7; D uncertain. This CDR3 spans 15 amino acids. Germline CDR1 SGHKS, CDR2 YYEKEE (reference sequence). The germline V and J ends were trimmed by 0 bases and 0 bases, with 10 bases remaining between them. The CDR3 loop is CASSLEPRHSYEQYF. The CDR3 nucleotides read TGTGCCAGCAGCTTGGAACCGCGGCACTCCTACGAGCAGTACTTC.

The chain recombines TRBV28 with TRBJ2-6; 12 positions agree with TRBD2. The germline V gene encodes CDR1 MDHEN and CDR2 SYDVKM. With 6 bases clipped from V and 0 bases from J, the junction kept 12 bases outside the gene matches. CDR3 size: 20 residues. The CDR3 loop is CASRPTGLAGLTSGANVLTF. CDR3 DNA sequence: TGTGCCAGCAGACCTACTGGACTAGCGGGATTAACCTCTGGGGCCAACGTCCTGACTTTC.

The rearrangement links TRBV11-2 to TRBJ2-1, with TRBD1 matching over 9 bases. The germline V gene encodes CDR1 SGHAT and CDR2 FQNNGV. This CDR3 is built from 13 residues. The ends lost 4 bases at V and 8 bases at J; junction bases unmatched: 3. The CDR3 sequence: CASSYTGGDEQFF. CDR3 DNA: TGTGCCAGCAGCTACACAGGGGGCGATGAGCAGTTCTTC.

The CDR3 loop is CASSIQAGPYSNQPQHF. The CDR3 DNA reads TGTGCCAGTAGTATCCAGGCAGGGCCCTATAGCAATCAGCCCCAGCATTTT. The chain combines TRBV19 with TRBJ1-5; D might be TRBD1 (5 bases). The germline V gene has CDR1 LNHDA and CDR2 SQIVND (reference sequence). The CDR3 runs 17 residues. With 3 bases removed from V and 0 bases from J, the gap between germline ends came to 15 bases.

The chain joins TRBV28 to TRBJ1-2; unclear D gene. Germline lookup yields CDR1 MDHEN and CDR2 SYDVKM. The length of the CDR3 is 12 residues. V shed 3 bases and J shed 5 bases, with 7 bases lying between them. The CDR3 loop reads CASSFGGYGYTF. The CDR3, as DNA: TGTGCCAGCAGTTTTGGAGGGTATGGCTACACCTTC.

This clone is medium-sized. V and J are TRBV10-3 and TRBJ2-7, with D possibly TRBD2 on 5 matching bases. CDR3 length: 11 residues. Trimming cost V 9 bases and J 2 bases, with 8 bases left between them. Germline V CDR1 and CDR2: ENHRY, SYGVKD. CDR3 protein: CAIGLPYEQYF. CDR3 nucleotides: TGTGCCATTGGACTCCCCTACGAGCAGTACTTC.

J is TRBJ1-2 and V is TRBV4-1; TRBD1 might be the D (5 bases). V was shortened by 0 bases and J by 4 bases, with 15 bases between the two germline ends. Per germline, CDR1 MGHRA and CDR2 YSYEKL. The CDR3 extends over 16 amino acids. The CDR3, as DNA: TGCGCCAGCAGCCAAGAAAACCAGGGCAGGAGCTATGGCTACACCTTC. This encodes CASSQENQGRSYGYTF.

V is TRBV25-1 and J is TRBJ1-1; no definite D call. With 6 bases removed from V and 0 bases from J, the gap between germline ends came to 5 bases. Germline V lookup: CDR1 MGHDK, CDR2 SYGVNS. This CDR3 region has 12 residues. The CDR3 sequence is CASRTVNTEAFF. The CDR3 nucleotides are TGTGCCAGCAGAACAGTGAACACTGAAGCTTTCTTT.

This chain links TRBV9 with TRBJ2-5; 11 nucleotides line up with TRBD2. Germline V gene data show CDR1 as SGDLS and CDR2 as YYNGEE. The CDR3 sequence is 15 residues long. J was trimmed by 4 bases and V by 0 bases; bases with no gene match: 2. The CDR3 here is CASSVVGLAGETQYF. DNA of the CDR3: TGTGCCAGCAGCGTAGTAGGACTAGCGGGAGAGACCCAGTACTTC.

The chain is built from TRBV30 and TRBJ1-1; 8 bases are a match to TRBD1. The CDR3 consists of 14 residues. After removal of 3 bases from V and 4 bases from J, the junction contained 7 bases not matched to a gene. CDR1 is GTSNPN and CDR2 is SVGIG in the germline V gene (reference sequence). CDR3 in DNA: TGTGCCTGGAGCGGGGGACAGGTAGGCACTGAAGCTTTCTTT. Residues: CAWSGGQVGTEAFF.

V is TRBV19 and J is TRBJ2-7; 9 bases are shared with TRBD1. CDR3 length: 13 amino acids. CDR1 and CDR2 from the germline V gene are LNHDA and SQIVND (reference sequence). The ends lost 8 bases at V and 5 bases at J; junction bases unmatched: 7. Written as DNA, the CDR3 is TGTGCCAGTCTAGGGACAGGGAGGGACGAGCAGTACTTC. This translates into CASLGTGRDEQYF.

This clone was observed once. The chain recombines TRBV6-1 with TRBJ2-3; D gene ambiguous. Between the trimmed V and J ends, which lost 2 bases and 5 bases, there was a span of 11 bases. CDR3 size: 14 residues. Germline CDR1 and CDR2: MNHNS and SASEGT. In DNA, the CDR3 is TGTGCCAGCAGTGAACCTAGGCTGGAAGATACGCAGTATTTT. This translates into CASSEPRLEDTQYF.

The V gene is TRBV5-6, the J gene TRBJ1-5, with a weak D call TRBD1 (6 bases). The CDR3 loop spans 13 amino acids. The germline V and J ends were trimmed by 4 bases and 7 bases, with 12 bases remaining between them. Germline V gene data show CDR1 as SGHDT and CDR2 as YYEEEE. CDR3 sequence: CASSAGTFQPQHF. In DNA form, the CDR3 reads TGTGCCAGCAGCGCCGGGACATTCCAGCCCCAGCATTTT.

The chain joins TRBV7-6 to TRBJ2-7; D is possibly TRBD2 (5 bases). In germline, CDR1 is SGHVS, CDR2 FNYEAQ. The V end was cut by 5 bases, the J end by 7 bases, with 15 bases between. The CDR3 totals 13 residues. Written as DNA, the CDR3 is TGTGCCAGCAGCCGGGGATTGGCACGGGAGCAGTACTTC. This gives the protein CASSRGLAREQYF.

V is TRBV5-1 and J is TRBJ2-3, with D possibly matching TRBD2 (5 bases). Between the trimmed V and J ends, which lost 0 bases and 3 bases, there was a span of 17 bases. This CDR3 contains 17 residues. CDR1 is SGHRS and CDR2 is YFSETQ in the germline V gene. CDR3 in amino acids: CASSLEYLLDPTDTQYF. CDR3 nucleotide sequence: TGCGCCAGCAGCTTGGAATACCTACTAGATCCTACAGATACGCAGTATTTT.